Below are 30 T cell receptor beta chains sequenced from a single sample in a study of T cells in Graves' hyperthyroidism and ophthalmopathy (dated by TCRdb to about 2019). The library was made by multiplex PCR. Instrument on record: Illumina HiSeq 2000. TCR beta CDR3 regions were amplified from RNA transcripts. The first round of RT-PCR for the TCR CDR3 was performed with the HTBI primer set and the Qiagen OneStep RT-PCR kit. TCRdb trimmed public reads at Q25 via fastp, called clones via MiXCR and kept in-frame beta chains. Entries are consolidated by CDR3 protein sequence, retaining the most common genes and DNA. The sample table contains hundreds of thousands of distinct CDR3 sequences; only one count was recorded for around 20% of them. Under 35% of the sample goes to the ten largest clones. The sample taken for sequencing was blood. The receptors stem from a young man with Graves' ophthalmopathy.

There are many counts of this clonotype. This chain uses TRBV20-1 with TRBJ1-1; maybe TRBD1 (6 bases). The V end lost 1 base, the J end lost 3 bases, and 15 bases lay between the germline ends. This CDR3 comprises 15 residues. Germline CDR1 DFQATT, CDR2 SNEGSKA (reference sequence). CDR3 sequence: CSARVPGERDTEAFF. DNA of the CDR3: TGCAGTGCTAGAGTTCCAGGGGAGAGGGACACTGAAGCTTTCTTT.

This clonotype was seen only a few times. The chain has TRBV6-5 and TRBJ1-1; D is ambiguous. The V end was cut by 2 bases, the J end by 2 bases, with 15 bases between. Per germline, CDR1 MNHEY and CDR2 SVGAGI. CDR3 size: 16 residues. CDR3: CASSYTAGRSNTEAFF. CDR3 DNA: TGTGCCAGCAGTTACACCGCGGGCCGATCCAACACTGAAGCTTTCTTT.

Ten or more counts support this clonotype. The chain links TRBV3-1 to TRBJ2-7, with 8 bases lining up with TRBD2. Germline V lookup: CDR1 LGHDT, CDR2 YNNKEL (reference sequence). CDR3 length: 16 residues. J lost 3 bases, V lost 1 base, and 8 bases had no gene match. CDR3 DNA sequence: TGTGCCAGCAGCCAAGGGAGCGGGGGAGTCTTCTACGAGCAGTACTTC. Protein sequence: CASSQGSGGVFYEQYF.

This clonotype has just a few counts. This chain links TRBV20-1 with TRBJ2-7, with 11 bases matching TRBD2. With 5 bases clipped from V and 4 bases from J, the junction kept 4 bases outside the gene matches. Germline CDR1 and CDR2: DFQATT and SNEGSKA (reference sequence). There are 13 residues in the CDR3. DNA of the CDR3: TGCAGTGCTCGGGGACTAGCGGTATACGAGCAGTACTTC. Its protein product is CSARGLAVYEQYF.

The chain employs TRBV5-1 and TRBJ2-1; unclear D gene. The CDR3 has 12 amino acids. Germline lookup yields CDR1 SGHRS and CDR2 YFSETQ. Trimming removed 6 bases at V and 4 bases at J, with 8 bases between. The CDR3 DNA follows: TGCGCCAGCATGGGATCTTACAATGAGCAGTTCTTC. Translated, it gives CASMGSYNEQFF.

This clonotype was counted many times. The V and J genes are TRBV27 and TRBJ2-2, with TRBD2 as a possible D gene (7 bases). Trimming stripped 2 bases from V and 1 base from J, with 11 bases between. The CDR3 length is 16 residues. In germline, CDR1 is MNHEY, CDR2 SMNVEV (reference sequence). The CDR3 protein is CASSLRGGLNTGELFF. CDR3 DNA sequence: TGTGCCAGCAGTTTACGCGGGGGCCTGAACACCGGGGAGCTGTTTTTT.

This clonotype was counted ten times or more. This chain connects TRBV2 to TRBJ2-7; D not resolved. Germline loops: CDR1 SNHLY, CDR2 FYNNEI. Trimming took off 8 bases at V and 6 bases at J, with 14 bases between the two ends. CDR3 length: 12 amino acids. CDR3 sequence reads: CASLGPFGEQYF. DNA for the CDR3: TGTGCCAGCCTCGGGCCGTTCGGCGAGCAGTACTTC.

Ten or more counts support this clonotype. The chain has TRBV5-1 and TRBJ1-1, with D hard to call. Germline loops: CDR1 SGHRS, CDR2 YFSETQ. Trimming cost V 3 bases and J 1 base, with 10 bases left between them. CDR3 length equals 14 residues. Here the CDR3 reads CASSSIRGNTEAFF. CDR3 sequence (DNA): TGCGCCAGCAGCTCTATTCGCGGGAACACTGAAGCTTTCTTT. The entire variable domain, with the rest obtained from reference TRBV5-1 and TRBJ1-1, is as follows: KAGVTQTPRYLIKTRGQQVTLSCSPISGHRSVSWYQQTPGQGLQFLFEYFSETQRNKGNFPGRFSGRQFSNSRSEMNVSTLELGDSALYLCASSSIRGNTEAFFGQGTRLTVV.

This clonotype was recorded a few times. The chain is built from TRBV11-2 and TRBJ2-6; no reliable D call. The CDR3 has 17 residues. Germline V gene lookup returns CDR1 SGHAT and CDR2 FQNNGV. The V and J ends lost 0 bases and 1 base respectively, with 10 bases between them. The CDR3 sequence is CASSLEPRPSGANVLTF. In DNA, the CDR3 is TGTGCCAGCAGCTTAGAACCACGGCCGTCTGGGGCCAACGTCCTGACTTTC.

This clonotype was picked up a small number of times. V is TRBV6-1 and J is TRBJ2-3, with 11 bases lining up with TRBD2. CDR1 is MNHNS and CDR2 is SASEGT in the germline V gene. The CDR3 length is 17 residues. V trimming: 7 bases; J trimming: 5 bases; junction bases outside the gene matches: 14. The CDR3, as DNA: TGTGCCAGCACCCTTATAGCGGGAGGGCCTATAGGAGATACGCAGTATTTT. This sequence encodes CASTLIAGGPIGDTQYF.

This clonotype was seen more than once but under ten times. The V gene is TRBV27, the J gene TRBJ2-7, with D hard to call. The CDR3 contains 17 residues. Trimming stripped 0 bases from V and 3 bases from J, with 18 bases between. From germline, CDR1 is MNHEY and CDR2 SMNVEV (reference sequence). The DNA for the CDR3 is TGTGCCAGCAGTTTATCGCAGAACCGGGTTCTCGGCTACGAGCAGTACTTC. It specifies CASSLSQNRVLGYEQYF.

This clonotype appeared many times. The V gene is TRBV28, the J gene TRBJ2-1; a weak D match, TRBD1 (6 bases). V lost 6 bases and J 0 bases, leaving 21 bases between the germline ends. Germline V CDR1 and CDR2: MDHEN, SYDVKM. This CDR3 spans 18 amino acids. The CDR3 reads CASRLGHFRGSSYNEQFF. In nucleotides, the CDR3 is TGTGCCAGCAGGCTCGGTCACTTCAGGGGAAGCTCCTACAATGAGCAGTTCTTC. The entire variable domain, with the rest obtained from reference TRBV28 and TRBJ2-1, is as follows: DVKVTQSSRYLVKRTGEKVFLECVQDMDHENMFWYRQDPGLGLRLIYFSYDVKMKEKGDIPEGYSVSREKKERFSLILESASTNQTSMYLCASRLGHFRGSSYNEQFFGPGTRLTVL.

CDR3 sequence (DNA): TGTGCCAGCGGAATCGGAGCGGGAGTAAACGAGCAGTACTTC. This translates into CASGIGAGVNEQYF. The genes are TRBV5-4 and TRBJ2-7, with TRBD2 matching over 8 bases. Per the germline V gene, CDR1 is SGHNT and CDR2 is YYREEE (reference sequence). The CDR3 contains 14 residues. V shed 7 bases and J 5 bases; nucleotides not matched to a gene: 11.

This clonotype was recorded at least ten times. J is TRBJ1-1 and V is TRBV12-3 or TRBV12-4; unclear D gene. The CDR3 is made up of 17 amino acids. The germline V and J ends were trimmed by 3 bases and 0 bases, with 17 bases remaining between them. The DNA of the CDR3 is TGTGCCAGCAGTTTCGGCCCCGGAGACACACTGAACACTGAAGCTTTCTTT. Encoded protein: CASSFGPGDTLNTEAFF.

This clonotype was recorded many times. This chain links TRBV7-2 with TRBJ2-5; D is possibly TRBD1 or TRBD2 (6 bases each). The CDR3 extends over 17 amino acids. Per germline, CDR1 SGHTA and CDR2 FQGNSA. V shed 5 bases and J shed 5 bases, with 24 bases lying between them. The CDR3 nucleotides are TGTGCCAGCAGCACCCGAGGAGGGTGGGACACCAGGGAGACCCAGTACTTC. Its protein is CASSTRGGWDTRETQYF.

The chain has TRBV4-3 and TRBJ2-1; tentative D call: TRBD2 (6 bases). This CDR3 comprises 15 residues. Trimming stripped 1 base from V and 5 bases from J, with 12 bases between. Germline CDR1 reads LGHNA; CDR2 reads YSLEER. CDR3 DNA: TGCGCCAGCAGCCAAGTCGGGAGTGGAGACAATGAGCAGTTCTTC. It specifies CASSQVGSGDNEQFF.

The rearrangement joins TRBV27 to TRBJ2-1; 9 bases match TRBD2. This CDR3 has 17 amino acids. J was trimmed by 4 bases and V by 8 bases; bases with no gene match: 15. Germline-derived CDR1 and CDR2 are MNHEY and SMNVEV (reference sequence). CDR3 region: CASFKGGRGTFYNEQFF. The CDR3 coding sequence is TGTGCCAGCTTTAAGGGCGGGAGGGGTACTTTTTACAATGAGCAGTTCTTC.

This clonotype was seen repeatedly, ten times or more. CDR3 nucleotides: TGTGCCAGCAGCCCGTCAACCGGGAGGGACATTGATGAGCAGTTCTTC. Its protein product is CASSPSTGRDIDEQFF. The genes are TRBV13 and TRBJ2-1, with 8 nucleotides matching TRBD2. This CDR3 comprises 16 residues. After removal of 5 bases from V and 8 bases from J, the junction contained 14 bases not matched to a gene. Germline CDR1 and CDR2: PRHDT and FYEKMQ (reference sequence).

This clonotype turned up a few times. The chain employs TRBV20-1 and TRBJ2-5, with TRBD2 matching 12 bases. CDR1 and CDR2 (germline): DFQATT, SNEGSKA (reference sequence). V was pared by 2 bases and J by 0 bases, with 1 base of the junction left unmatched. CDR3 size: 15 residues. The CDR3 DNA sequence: TGCAGTGCTAGACGACTAGCGGGAGACCAAGAGACCCAGTACTTC. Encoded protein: CSARRLAGDQETQYF.

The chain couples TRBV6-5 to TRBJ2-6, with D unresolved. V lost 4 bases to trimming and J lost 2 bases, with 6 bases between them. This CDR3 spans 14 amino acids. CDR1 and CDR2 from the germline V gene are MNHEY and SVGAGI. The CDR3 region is CASSSLTGANVLTF. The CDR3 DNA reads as TGTGCCAGCAGTTCCCTTACTGGGGCCAACGTCCTGACTTTC.

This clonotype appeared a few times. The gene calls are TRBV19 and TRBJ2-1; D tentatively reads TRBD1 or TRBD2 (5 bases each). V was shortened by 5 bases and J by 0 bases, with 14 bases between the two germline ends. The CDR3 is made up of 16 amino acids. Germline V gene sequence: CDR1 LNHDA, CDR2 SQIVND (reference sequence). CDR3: CASSFIGESSYNEQFF. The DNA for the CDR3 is TGTGCCAGTAGTTTCATAGGGGAGAGCTCCTACAATGAGCAGTTCTTC.

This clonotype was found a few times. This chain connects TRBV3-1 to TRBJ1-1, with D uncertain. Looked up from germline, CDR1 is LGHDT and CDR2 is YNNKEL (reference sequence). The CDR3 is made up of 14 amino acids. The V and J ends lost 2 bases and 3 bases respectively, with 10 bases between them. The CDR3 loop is CASSQMEGDTEAFF. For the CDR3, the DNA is TGTGCCAGCAGCCAAATGGAGGGAGACACTGAAGCTTTCTTT.

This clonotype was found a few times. CDR3 sequence: CAIMMTSGGSTDTQYF. The CDR3 DNA follows: TGTGCCATCATGATGACTAGCGGGGGAAGCACAGATACGCAGTATTTT. The chain employs TRBV10-3 and TRBJ2-3; TRBD2 matches at 12 bases. The CDR3 runs 16 residues. V was clipped by 7 bases and J by 0 bases; unmatched bases: 5. Germline loops: CDR1 ENHRY, CDR2 SYGVKD.

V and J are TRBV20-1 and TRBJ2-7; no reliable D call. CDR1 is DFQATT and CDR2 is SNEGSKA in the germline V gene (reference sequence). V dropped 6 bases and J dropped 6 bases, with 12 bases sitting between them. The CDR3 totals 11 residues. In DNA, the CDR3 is TGCAGTGCAGAGTCCCCCCTCGAGCAGTACTTC. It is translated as CSAESPLEQYF.

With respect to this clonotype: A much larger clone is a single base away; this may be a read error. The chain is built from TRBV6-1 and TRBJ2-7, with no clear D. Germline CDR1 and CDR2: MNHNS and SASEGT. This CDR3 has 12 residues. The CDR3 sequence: CANSEAVYEQYF. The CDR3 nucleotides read TGTGCCAACAGTGAGGCGGTCTACGAGCAGTACTTC.

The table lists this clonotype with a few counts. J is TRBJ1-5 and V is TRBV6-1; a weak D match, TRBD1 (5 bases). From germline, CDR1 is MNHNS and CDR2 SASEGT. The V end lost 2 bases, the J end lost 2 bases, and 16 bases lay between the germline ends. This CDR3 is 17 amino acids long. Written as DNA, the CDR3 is TGTGCCAGCAGTGAACTGTCAGGGTCGAGCGGCAATCAGCCCCAGCATTTT. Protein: CASSELSGSSGNQPQHF.

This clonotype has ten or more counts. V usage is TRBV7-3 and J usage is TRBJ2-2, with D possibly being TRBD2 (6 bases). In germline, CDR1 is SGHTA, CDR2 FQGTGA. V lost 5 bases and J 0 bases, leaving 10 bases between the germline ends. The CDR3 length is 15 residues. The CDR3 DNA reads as TGTGCCAGCAGCCGACTAGGCGCGAACACCGGGGAGCTGTTTTTT. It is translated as CASSRLGANTGELFF.

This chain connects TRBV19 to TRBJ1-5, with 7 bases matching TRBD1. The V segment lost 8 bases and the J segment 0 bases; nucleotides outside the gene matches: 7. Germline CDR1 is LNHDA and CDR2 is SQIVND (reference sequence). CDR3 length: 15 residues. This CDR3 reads CASLPGGASNQPQHF. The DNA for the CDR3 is TGTGCCAGTCTTCCAGGGGGAGCTAGCAATCAGCCCCAGCATTTT.

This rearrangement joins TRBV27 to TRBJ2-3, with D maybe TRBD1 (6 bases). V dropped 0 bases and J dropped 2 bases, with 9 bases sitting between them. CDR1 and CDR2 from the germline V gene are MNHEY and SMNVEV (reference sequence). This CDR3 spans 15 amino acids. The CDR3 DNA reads TGTGCCAGCAGTTTATCCCAGGGGCCCACAGATACGCAGTATTTT. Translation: CASSLSQGPTDTQYF.

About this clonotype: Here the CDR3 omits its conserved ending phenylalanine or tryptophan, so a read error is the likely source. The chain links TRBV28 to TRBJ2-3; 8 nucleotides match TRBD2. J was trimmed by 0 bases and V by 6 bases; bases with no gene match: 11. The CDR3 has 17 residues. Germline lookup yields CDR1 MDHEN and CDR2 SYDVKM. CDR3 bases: TGTGCCAGCAGCTCCCCCGGGCGGGAGGATAGCACAGATACGCAGTATCTT. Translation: CASSSPGREDSTDTQYL.